This entry is about one T cell receptor (beta chain). The data originate from a study of blood T cell repertoires in COVID-19. Study context: Collection of acute and convalescent COVID-19 samples took place in the United States, Italy and Spain. The analysed material was cDNA or gDNA that came from T cells, B-cell-depleted T cells, or PBMCs.

Trimming left V 6 bases short and J 2 bases short, with 10 bases between. Germline V gene lookup returns CDR1 MNHEY and CDR2 SMNVEV (reference sequence). The CDR3 loop spans 13 amino acids. Original analysis: Quantification of nucleated cells was approximated via reference gene primer amplification. The repertoire was sequenced with immunoSEQ multiplex PCR; TCRdb's copy has only in-frame clones and lacks some. V and J calls and clone size are those listed in that table; D and trimming were worked out from the DNA. Among over 250,000 clones listed, 83% were seen once. This TCR came from a woman aged 45-65 years who had recovered from COVID-19. The chain employs TRBV27 and TRBJ2-5, with D unresolved. The specimen sequenced was peripheral blood. In nucleotides, the CDR3 is TGTGCCAGCAGACAGACAAATCAAGAGACCCAGTACTTC. It is translated as CASRQTNQETQYF.